Listed below are T cell receptor beta chains from one sample, sequenced in a study of T cells in Graves' hyperthyroidism and ophthalmopathy. MiXCR was run by TCRdb on the multiplex PCR reads, yielding one entry per CDR3 protein. The profile shows 500,000 to 550,000 distinct CDR3 sequences, less than 25% of them singletons. Sequencing was performed on blood. The receptors come from a man aged 18 to 29 with Graves' hyperthyroidism. The CDR3 runs from the conserved cysteine through the conserved F or W. The D gene is left open where the match is weak. Some rows mark clone size as missing; the rest say once, few, many or name a class of expanded clone.

abundance,j_gene,v_gene,d_gene,CDR3aa,CDR3nt
many,TRBJ1-2,TRBV5-1,TRBD1,CASSLYQGAGGYTF,TGCGCCAGCAGCTTATACCAGGGGGCTGGTGGCTACACCTTC
.,TRBJ2-7,TRBV7-9,TRBD2,CASSSAGETYEQYF,TGTGCCAGCAGCTCAGCGGGGGAGACCTACGAGCAGTACTTC
few,TRBJ2-7,TRBV24-1,.,CATSDPAKEKQYF,TGTGCCACCAGTGATCCCGCTAAGGAGAAGCAGTACTTC
few,TRBJ1-6,TRBV20-1,.,CSPEGAYNSPLHF,TGCAGTCCTGAGGGGGCCTATAATTCACCCCTCCACTTT
many,TRBJ2-7,TRBV20-1,.,CSVQESPYEQYF,TGCAGCGTCCAGGAATCCCCCTACGAGCAGTACTTC
many,TRBJ2-7,TRBV6-5,TRBD1,CASSYSGQGFYEQYF,TGTGCCAGCAGTTACTCCGGACAGGGGTTCTACGAGCAGTACTTC
few,TRBJ1-1,TRBV5-1,.,CASSEGVGHLNTEAFF,TGCGCCAGCAGCGAGGGGGTGGGTCACCTGAACACTGAAGCTTTCTTT
.,TRBJ2-7,TRBV7-2,TRBD2,CASSLAGLAGNEQYF,TGTGCCAGCAGCTTAGCGGGACTAGCGGGTAACGAGCAGTACTTC
few,TRBJ1-1,TRBV6-1,.,CASSDWAEAFF,TGTGCCAGCTCCGACTGGGCTGAAGCTTTCTTT
few,TRBJ2-5,TRBV28,TRBD2,CASSLASNSGGIQETQYF,TGTGCCAGCAGTTTAGCCTCTAATAGCGGGGGTATACAAGAGACCCAGTACTTC
few,TRBJ2-7,TRBV6-1,TRBD1,CASSLNRGPDEQYF,TGTGCCAGCAGCCTAAACAGGGGGCCCGACGAGCAGTACTTC
many,TRBJ2-7,TRBV7-2,.,CASSSMRGYEQYF,TGTGCCAGCAGCTCGATGAGGGGCTACGAGCAGTACTTC
.,TRBJ1-5,TRBV6-1,.,CASRTGLVGNQPQHF,TGTGCCAGCAGAACAGGCTTAGTTGGCAATCAGCCCCAGCATTTT
.,TRBJ1-2,TRBV30,.,CAWKRRTYGYTF,TGTGCCTGGAAGCGCCGCACCTATGGCTACACCTTC
.,TRBJ2-2,TRBV20-1,.,CSARGEGEFPGELFF,TGCAGTGCTAGAGGCGAGGGCGAGTTCCCCGGGGAGCTGTTTTTT
.,TRBJ1-5,TRBV12-3/TRBV12-4,TRBD1,CASRVQGVSNQPQHF,TGTGCCAGCAGGGTACAGGGGGTCAGCAATCAGCCCCAGCATTTT
.,TRBJ2-5,TRBV12-3/TRBV12-4,TRBD1,CASSTWTGGRETQYF,TGTGCCAGCAGTACATGGACAGGGGGCCGGGAGACCCAGTACTTC
.,TRBJ1-5,TRBV19,.,CASSPDLGQPQHF,TGTGCCAGTAGTCCGGACTTGGGTCAGCCCCAGCATTTT
many,TRBJ2-2,TRBV6-1,.,CASSEAPGNTGELFF,TGTGCCAGCAGTGAAGCGCCGGGGAACACCGGGGAGCTGTTTTTT